A selection of T cell receptor beta chains follows, all from one sample in a study of blood T cell repertoires in COVID-19. Sequenced by immunoSEQ multiplex PCR; TCRdb stores in-frame clones only, minus some. The sample shows about 78,000 clones, roughly nine tenths of them seen only once. Specimen: peripheral blood. These receptors originate from a man aged 45-60 years with active or convalescent COVID-19. Each CDR3 is given with its conserved first and last residue. A D gene is named only where the DNA matches it firmly. Some rows have no size entry. The others give once, few or many, or a class for an expanded clone.

size: -
V: TRBV6-4
J: TRBJ1-2
D: -
CDR3: CASSGPYGYTF
DNA: TGTGCCAGCAGTGGGCCCTATGGCTACACCTTC

size: -
V: TRBV19
J: TRBJ1-5
D: -
CDR3: CASSILGQPQHF
DNA: TGTGCCAGTAGTATCTTGGGCCAGCCCCAGCATTTT

size: -
V: TRBV2
J: TRBJ2-1
D: TRBD1
CDR3: CASSEGQAHNEQFF
DNA: TGTGCCAGCAGTGAGGGACAGGCCCACAATGAGCAGTTCTTC

size: -
V: TRBV5-4
J: TRBJ2-7
D: TRBD2
CDR3: CASSLGLAEGYEQYF
DNA: TGTGCCAGCAGCTTGGGACTAGCGGAGGGCTACGAGCAGTACTTC

size: -
V: TRBV7-9
J: TRBJ2-3
D: TRBD2
CDR3: CASSLGGGIDTQYF
DNA: TGTGCCAGCAGCTTAGGCGGGGGGATAGATACGCAGTATTTT

size: -
V: TRBV5-1
J: TRBJ2-1
D: -
CDR3: CASSLDGQINEQFF
DNA: TGCGCCAGCAGCTTGGACGGACAGATTAATGAGCAGTTCTTC

size: -
V: TRBV29-1
J: TRBJ2-1
D: TRBD2
CDR3: CSVVLVSGGSDEQFF
DNA: TGCAGCGTTGTGTTGGTTAGCGGGGGGAGCGATGAGCAGTTCTTC

size: -
V: TRBV10-1
J: TRBJ2-5
D: TRBD2
CDR3: CASSESASGAQETQYF
DNA: TGCGCCAGCAGTGAGTCGGCTAGCGGAGCCCAAGAGACCCAGTACTTC

size: -
V: TRBV2
J: TRBJ1-5
D: -
CDR3: CASSRGDQPQHF
DNA: TGTGCCAGCAGCAGGGGTGATCAGCCCCAGCATTTT

size: -
V: TRBV5-1
J: TRBJ2-3
D: -
CDR3: CASSLAGATDTQYF
DNA: TGCGCCAGCAGCTTGGCAGGGGCCACAGATACGCAGTATTTT

size: -
V: TRBV15
J: TRBJ1-5
D: TRBD1
CDR3: CATSRTGGVNQPQHF
DNA: TGTGCCACCAGCAGGACAGGGGGTGTAAATCAGCCCCAGCATTTT

size: once
V: TRBV6-5
J: TRBJ1-5
D: TRBD1
CDR3: CASSPRTGGNQPQHF
DNA: TGTGCCAGCAGCCCCCGGACAGGGGGCAATCAGCCCCAGCATTTT

size: -
V: TRBV19
J: TRBJ1-5
D: -
CDR3: CASRRRTDFNQPQHF
DNA: TGTGCCAGTAGACGCAGGACGGACTTCAATCAGCCCCAGCATTTT

size: -
V: TRBV3-1/TRBV3-2
J: TRBJ2-2
D: TRBD2
CDR3: CASSLGLAGDTGELFF
DNA: TGTGCCAGCAGCCTCGGACTAGCGGGTGACACCGGGGAGCTGTTTTTT

size: -
V: TRBV6-2/TRBV6-3
J: TRBJ2-7
D: TRBD1
CDR3: CASNPGQIYEQYF
DNA: TGTGCCAGCAACCCGGGACAGATCTACGAGCAGTACTTC

size: -
V: TRBV14
J: TRBJ1-6
D: -
CDR3: CASSPGILIYNSPLHF
DNA: TGTGCCAGCAGTCCCGGGATCTTGATTTATAATTCACCCCTCCACTTT

size: -
V: TRBV5-1
J: TRBJ1-2
D: TRBD1
CDR3: CASSFSGQGGNYGYTF
DNA: TGCGCCAGCAGCTTCTCCGGACAGGGCGGGAACTATGGCTACACCTTC

size: -
V: TRBV3-1/TRBV3-2
J: TRBJ1-1
D: TRBD1
CDR3: CASSPPDRGTEAFF
DNA: TGTGCCAGCAGCCCCCCGGACAGGGGCACTGAAGCTTTCTTT

size: -
V: TRBV5-1
J: TRBJ2-1
D: TRBD1
CDR3: CASSLGPTGVQTYNEQFF
DNA: TGCGCCAGCAGCTTGGGGCCTACAGGGGTCCAAACCTACAATGAGCAGTTCTTC

size: -
V: TRBV7-2
J: TRBJ2-3
D: -
CDR3: CASSLRQPSTDTQYF
DNA: TGTGCCAGCAGCTTAAGACAACCTAGCACAGATACGCAGTATTTT

size: few
V: TRBV11-2
J: TRBJ1-1
D: -
CDR3: CASRNTEAFF
DNA: TGTGCCAGCCGGAACACTGAAGCTTTCTTT

size: -
V: TRBV30
J: TRBJ2-7
D: -
CDR3: CAWSVWRDYEQYF
DNA: TGTGCCTGGAGTGTTTGGAGGGACTACGAGCAGTACTTC

size: -
V: TRBV5-1
J: TRBJ2-5
D: -
CDR3: CASSLNPSASKETQYF
DNA: TGCGCCAGCAGCTTGAATCCTAGCGCCTCAAAAGAGACCCAGTACTTC

size: -
V: TRBV7-2
J: TRBJ2-2
D: -
CDR3: CASSSNPGTTRTGELFF
DNA: TGTGCCAGCAGCTCTAACCCCGGGACAACTAGAACCGGGGAGCTGTTTTTT

size: -
V: TRBV2
J: TRBJ1-1
D: -
CDR3: CASSAQGNTEAFF
DNA: TGTGCCAGCAGTGCTCAGGGGAACACTGAAGCTTTCTTT

size: -
V: TRBV6-5
J: TRBJ2-2
D: TRBD2
CDR3: CASSQRGVNTGELFF
DNA: TGTGCCAGCAGTCAGCGGGGGGTGAACACCGGGGAGCTGTTTTTT

size: -
V: TRBV5-6
J: TRBJ2-7
D: -
CDR3: CASSFGTLTYEQYF
DNA: TGTGCCAGCAGCTTCGGGACACTAACCTACGAGCAGTACTTC

size: -
V: TRBV3-1/TRBV3-2
J: TRBJ2-5
D: TRBD2
CDR3: CASSPPSGGRQGETQYF
DNA: TGTGCCAGCAGCCCCCCTAGCGGGGGGCGCCAGGGGGAGACCCAGTACTTC

size: -
V: TRBV15
J: TRBJ1-5
D: -
CDR3: CATSRGGHYSNQPQHF
DNA: TGTGCCACCAGCAGAGGTGGACACTATAGCAATCAGCCCCAGCATTTT

size: -
V: TRBV6-6
J: TRBJ1-1
D: -
CDR3: CATGTFMNTEAFF
DNA: TGTGCCACCGGGACTTTCATGAACACTGAAGCTTTCTTT

size: few
V: TRBV19
J: TRBJ2-5
D: TRBD1
CDR3: CASNSGQGQETQYF
DNA: TGTGCCAGTAATTCGGGACAGGGACAAGAGACCCAGTACTTC

size: -
V: TRBV5-4
J: TRBJ1-1
D: -
CDR3: CASSLRQALNTEAFF
DNA: TGTGCCAGCAGCTTGCGACAGGCCTTGAACACTGAAGCTTTCTTT

size: -
V: TRBV6-2/TRBV6-3
J: TRBJ2-7
D: TRBD1
CDR3: CASSDPGTVYEQYF
DNA: TGTGCCAGCAGTGACCCCGGGACAGTATACGAGCAGTACTTC

size: -
V: TRBV5-1
J: TRBJ2-7
D: TRBD2
CDR3: CASSLLAGDEQYF
DNA: TGCGCCAGCAGCTTGCTAGCGGGGGATGAGCAGTACTTC

size: -
V: TRBV3-1/TRBV3-2
J: TRBJ1-1
D: TRBD1
CDR3: CASSPKDRGGTEAFF
DNA: TGTGCCAGCAGCCCCAAGGACAGGGGAGGCACTGAAGCTTTCTTT

size: -
V: TRBV3-1/TRBV3-2
J: TRBJ2-1
D: -
CDR3: CASSQGSGPYNEQFF
DNA: TGTGCCAGCAGCCAAGGAAGCGGTCCCTACAATGAGCAGTTCTTC

size: -
V: TRBV7-6
J: TRBJ2-1
D: TRBD1
CDR3: CASSKPGQSGNEQFF
DNA: TGTGCCAGCAGTAAGCCGGGACAGTCGGGCAATGAGCAGTTCTTC

size: few
V: TRBV7-2
J: TRBJ2-7
D: TRBD2
CDR3: CASSSRTSGGRYEQYF
DNA: TGTGCCAGCAGCTCCCGGACTAGCGGGGGGAGATACGAGCAGTACTTC

size: -
V: TRBV19
J: TRBJ2-5
D: TRBD2
CDR3: CASSIPAGGGETQYF
DNA: TGTGCCAGTAGTATACCGGCGGGGGGTGGAGAGACCCAGTACTTC

size: -
V: TRBV7-9
J: TRBJ2-5
D: -
CDR3: CASSLGVGGETQYF
DNA: TGTGCCAGCAGCTTAGGGGTCGGAGGAGAGACCCAGTACTTC

size: -
V: TRBV3-1/TRBV3-2
J: TRBJ1-2
D: -
CDR3: CASSQDSGQSFYGYTF
DNA: TGTGCCAGCAGCCAAGATAGCGGGCAGTCTTTCTATGGCTACACCTTC

size: -
V: TRBV7-9
J: TRBJ1-3
D: -
CDR3: CASRPNRDTIYF
DNA: TGTGCCAGCAGACCTAACAGGGACACCATATATTTT

size: -
V: TRBV5-1
J: TRBJ2-7
D: -
CDR3: CASSLDGEQYF
DNA: TGCGCCAGCAGCTTGGACGGGGAACAGTACTTC

size: -
V: TRBV30
J: TRBJ1-5
D: TRBD1
CDR3: CAWRQGAGQPQHF
DNA: TGTGCCTGGAGGCAGGGGGCCGGTCAGCCCCAGCATTTT

size: -
V: TRBV28
J: TRBJ2-5
D: -
CDR3: CATGREQETQYF
DNA: TGTGCCACCGGACGGGAACAAGAGACCCAGTACTTC

size: -
V: TRBV15
J: TRBJ2-1
D: -
CDR3: CATTEGTVSRNEQFF
DNA: TGTGCCACCACGGAGGGGACAGTATCTCGCAATGAGCAGTTCTTC

size: few
V: TRBV7-2
J: TRBJ2-7
D: -
CDR3: CASSSKGGAYEQYF
DNA: TGTGCCAGCAGCTCGAAGGGCGGGGCCTACGAGCAGTACTTC

size: few
V: TRBV7-8
J: TRBJ1-1
D: -
CDR3: CASSILGAEAFF
DNA: TGTGCCAGCAGCATTTTAGGAGCTGAAGCTTTCTTT

size: -
V: TRBV5-6
J: TRBJ2-3
D: TRBD2
CDR3: CASSWPGGTSGGYTQYF
DNA: TGTGCCAGCAGCTGGCCGGGAGGGACTAGCGGGGGTTATACGCAGTATTTT

size: -
V: TRBV19
J: TRBJ2-3
D: -
CDR3: CASSIDSSDTQYF
DNA: TGTGCCAGTAGTATAGATAGTTCGGATACGCAGTATTTT

size: -
V: TRBV28
J: TRBJ2-3
D: TRBD2
CDR3: CASSLAGGPADTQYF
DNA: TGTGCCAGCAGTTTGGCGGGGGGGCCAGCAGATACGCAGTATTTT

size: few
V: TRBV5-6
J: TRBJ2-1
D: -
CDR3: CASSLLERNEQFF
DNA: TGTGCCAGCAGCTTGCTTGAGAGGAATGAGCAGTTCTTC

size: -
V: TRBV7-2
J: TRBJ2-5
D: TRBD2
CDR3: CASTLRASGVETQYF
DNA: TGTGCCAGCACCCTTAGGGCCAGCGGGGTCGAGACCCAGTACTTC

size: -
V: TRBV19
J: TRBJ1-5
D: TRBD1
CDR3: CASSMDRVRQPQHF
DNA: TGTGCCAGTAGTATGGACAGGGTGAGGCAGCCCCAGCATTTT

size: few
V: TRBV4-3
J: TRBJ2-3
D: TRBD1
CDR3: CASSQDFGRGFADTQYF
DNA: TGCGCCAGCAGCCAAGATTTCGGCAGGGGGTTCGCAGATACGCAGTATTTT

size: -
V: TRBV27
J: TRBJ2-7
D: TRBD1
CDR3: CASSWGQRYEQYF
DNA: TGTGCCAGCAGTTGGGGACAGAGGTACGAGCAGTACTTC

size: -
V: TRBV6-5
J: TRBJ1-2
D: TRBD1
CDR3: CASSHRDSGNYGYTF
DNA: TGTGCCAGCAGTCACCGGGACAGCGGAAACTATGGCTACACCTTC